One and the same sample provided the 16 T cell receptor beta chains below, sequenced in a study of brain T cells in children with intractable seizures. The assay was immunoSEQ multiplex PCR, and TCRdb's table has in-frame clones only and misses some. Among approximately 40,000 clones listed, 90% were seen once. The sample was peripheral blood, taken at surgery. These receptors all come from a girl between 2 and 10 years old with tuberous sclerosis and intractable seizures.

The chain links TRBV9 to TRBJ2-1; TRBD2 agrees at 7 bases. The V and J ends lost 0 bases and 3 bases, in that order; junction bases with no gene match: 6. This CDR3 is built from 16 residues. Germline V CDR1 and CDR2: SGDLS, YYNGEE. CDR3 in amino acids: CASSVGSGGGYNEQFF. DNA of the CDR3: TGTGCCAGCAGCGTAGGGTCGGGGGGAGGCTACAATGAGCAGTTCTTC.

This clone appeared a single time. This chain joins TRBV30 and TRBJ1-2; D not resolved. Trimming took 4 bases from V and 2 from J, leaving 14 bases between them. CDR1 and CDR2 from the germline V gene are GTSNPN and SVGIG (reference sequence). CDR3 size: 14 residues. CDR3 amino acids: CAWISERENYGYTF. CDR3 nucleotides: TGTGCCTGGATTTCCGAAAGGGAAAACTATGGCTACACCTTC.

The chain is built from TRBV6-6 and TRBJ2-3; 13 nucleotides agree with TRBD2. This CDR3 is built from 16 residues. V dropped 5 bases and J dropped 2; count of bases not matched to a gene: 4. Germline V gene lookup returns CDR1 MNHNY and CDR2 SVGAGI (reference sequence). The CDR3 is CASSLLAGGNTDTQYF. CDR3 coding DNA: TGTGCCAGCAGTCTACTAGCGGGGGGGAACACAGATACGCAGTATTTT.

This chain uses TRBV21-1 with TRBJ1-5. TRBV21-1 is classified as a pseudogene. This CDR3 contains 18 residues. The CDR3 DNA follows: TGTGCCAGCAGCAAGGAAAACCAGTTTCCTCATAGCAATCAGCCCCAGCATTTT. As protein: CASSKENQFPHSNQPQHF.

This rearrangement joins TRBV3-1 (or the pseudogene TRBV3-2) to TRBJ2-7, with 7 positions matching TRBD1. Germline V lookup: CDR1 LGHDT, CDR2 YNNKEL (reference sequence). V lost 6 bases and J lost 5; bases outside the gene matches: 10. The CDR3 is made up of 14 amino acids. The CDR3 sequence is CASSRIGQEHEQYV. The CDR3 DNA reads TGTGCCAGCAGTCGAATCGGACAGGAACACGAGCAGTACGTC.

CDR3 loop: CASSVTSGGGYNEQFF. As DNA, the CDR3 is TGTGCCAGCAGCGTGACTAGCGGGGGGGGCTACAATGAGCAGTTCTTC. V is TRBV5-4 and J is TRBJ2-1, with 14 bases matching TRBD2. Germline values: CDR1 SGHNT, CDR2 YYREEE (reference sequence). The J segment lost 3 bases and the V segment lost 4 bases, leaving 3 bases of the junction unmatched. The length of the CDR3 is 16 residues.

The V call is TRBV5-1, the J call TRBJ2-3; 7 positions agree with TRBD2. Germline lookup yields CDR1 SGHRS and CDR2 YFSETQ. Unmatched junction bases numbered 15, after V lost 5 bases and J lost 6 bases. The CDR3 spans 16 residues. The CDR3, as DNA: TGCGCCAGCAGTTTAGCGCCCCACGGGGGGTGGGATACGCAGTATTTT. Translated: CASSLAPHGGWDTQYF.

This chain uses TRBV7-6 with TRBJ1-4; 8 bases match TRBD1. This CDR3 has 16 amino acids. CDR1 and CDR2 (germline): SGHVS, FNYEAQ. The J segment lost 8 bases and the V segment lost 6 bases, leaving 14 bases of the junction unmatched. CDR3 protein: CASSQTKTGGREKLFF. The CDR3 coding sequence is TGTGCCAGCAGTCAAACAAAAACAGGGGGGCGGGAAAAACTGTTTTTT.

The J gene is TRBJ2-3, the V gene TRBV30, with 10 bases fitting TRBD1. The CDR3 extends over 12 amino acids. Unmatched junction bases numbered 4, after V lost 2 bases and J lost 11 bases. Germline-derived CDR1 and CDR2 are GTSNPN and SVGIG (reference sequence). The CDR3 here is CAWSLTGGRQYF. CDR3 coding DNA: TGTGCCTGGAGTCTGACAGGGGGCAGGCAGTATTTT. Full variable domain (outside the CDR3, taken from reference TRBV30 and TRBJ2-3): SQTIHQWPATLVQPVGSPLSLECTVEGTSNPNLYWYRQAAGRGLQLLFYSVGIGQISSEVPQNLSASRPQDRQFILSSKKLLLSDSGFYLCAWSLTGGRQYFGPGTRLTVL.

V and J are TRBV7-2 and TRBJ1-6, with D perhaps TRBD1 (5 bases). V was cut by 1 base and J by 9 bases, with 13 bases left in between. The germline CDR1 and CDR2 sequences are SGHTA and FQGNSA. The CDR3 is 15 amino acids. DNA for the CDR3: TGTGCCAGCAGCTTAGTGGGGGGTTTAGGTTCACCCCTCCACTTT. It translates to CASSLVGGLGSPLHF.

V and J are TRBV6-4 and TRBJ2-3; the match to TRBD2 covers 10 bases. This CDR3 spans 15 amino acids. The ends lost 3 bases at V and 1 base at J; junction bases unmatched: 1. Germline CDR1 reads MRHNA; CDR2 reads SNTAGT. CDR3 sequence reads: CASSETSGGTDTQYF. CDR3 bases: TGTGCCAGCAGTGAAACTAGCGGGGGCACAGATACGCAGTATTTT.

V is TRBV6-5 and J is TRBJ1-2; D is unclear. V shed 6 bases and J shed 2 bases, with 10 bases lying between them. Germline CDR1 reads MNHEY; CDR2 reads SVGAGI. The CDR3 extends over 13 amino acids. The CDR3 DNA sequence: TGTGCCAGCAGGCCGAACAGCAACTATGGCTACACCTTC. Its protein is CASRPNSNYGYTF.

Only a few counts were recorded for this clone. The chain carries TRBV18 and TRBJ2-3; 8 bases are a match to TRBD2. Trimming removed 3 bases from V and 1 base from J; junction bases left unmatched: 0. Per the germline V gene, CDR1 is KGHSH and CDR2 is LQKENI. The CDR3 has 14 residues. CDR3 DNA: TGTGCCAGCTCACCCGGGGGGGGCACAGATACGCAGTATTTT. As protein: CASSPGGGTDTQYF.

The chain has TRBV5-4 and TRBJ2-6; no clear D. The CDR3 has 15 residues. The germline gives CDR1 SGHNT, CDR2 YYREEE (reference sequence). CDR3 in amino acids: CKLGSHSSGANVLTF. CDR3 coding DNA: TGTAAACTCGGGTCTCATAGCTCTGGGGCCAACGTCCTGACTTTC. The full variable domain, completed using reference TRBV5-4 and TRBJ2-6, is ETGVTQSPTHLIKTRGQQVTLRCSSQSGHNTVSWYQQALGQGPQFIFQYYREEENGRGNFPPRFSGLQFPNYSSELNVNALELDDSALYLCKLGSHSSGANVLTFGAGSRLTVL.

This clone appeared a single time. This chain joins TRBV6-1 and TRBJ1-5, with 10 bases identical to TRBD1. CDR1 and CDR2 (germline): MNHNS, SASEGT. CDR3 length: 16 residues. The V gene end was trimmed by 4 bases and the J gene end by 0 bases; junction bases not matched to a gene: 3. The CDR3 DNA follows: TGTGCCAGCAGTGGACAGGGGGCATATAGCAATCAGCCCCAGCATTTT. Residues: CASSGQGAYSNQPQHF.

The chain links TRBV11-2 to TRBJ2-5; no reliable D call. V was pared by 5 bases and J by 0 bases, with 7 bases between. The V gene's germline CDR1 is SGHAT and CDR2 FQNNGV. The CDR3 runs 13 residues. The CDR3 loop is CASSRTDQETQYF. CDR3 sequence (DNA): TGTGCCAGCAGCCGGACGGACCAAGAGACCCAGTACTTC.